Following are 6 T cell receptor beta chains from one sample sequenced in a study of long-term antiretroviral therapy in people with HIV. Investigators performed immunoSEQ version v3.0 at survey level. The method was immunoSEQ multiplex PCR; TCRdb's version includes in-frame clones alone and lacks a portion of them. The top ten hold about 7.3% of the sample, which has tens of thousands of clones, nearly 95% seen once. Sequenced material: unsorted PBMCs, taken 4.4 years after starting antiretroviral therapy. The receptor source for this set is a woman in her forties or fifties with HIV.

The chain joins TRBV5-1 to TRBJ1-1, with D maybe TRBD1 (5 bases). The CDR3 runs to 14 residues. The germline V gene has CDR1 SGHRS and CDR2 YFSETQ. The V and J ends lost 0 bases and 5 bases respectively, with 11 bases between them. CDR3 amino acids: CASSLAMGGTEAFF. The CDR3 DNA reads TGCGCCAGCAGCTTGGCCATGGGGGGGACTGAAGCTTTCTTT.

CDR3 sequence: CASSVGLAGGDEQYF. The CDR3 DNA reads as TGTGCCAGCAGCGTAGGGCTAGCGGGGGGGGATGAGCAGTACTTC. The chain links TRBV9 to TRBJ2-7; TRBD2 aligns across 12 bases. V shed 0 bases, J shed 7 bases, and the junction held 5 bases outside the gene matches. Germline V CDR1 and CDR2: SGDLS, YYNGEE. The CDR3 length is 15 residues.

The chain carries TRBV29-1 and TRBJ1-1; D possibly corresponds to TRBD1 (6 bases). This CDR3 spans 14 amino acids. CDR1 and CDR2 from the germline V gene are SQVTM and ANQGSEA. The V end was cut by 1 base, the J end by 11 bases, with 20 bases between. The CDR3 loop reads CSVEGRNRDQEAFF. The CDR3 DNA is TGCAGCGTTGAAGGAAGAAACAGGGATCAAGAGGCTTTCTTT.

The chain is built from TRBV6-5 and TRBJ1-6, with D uncertain. V gave up 2 bases and J gave up 10 bases, with 18 bases separating them. The CDR3 is 16 amino acids. The germline V gene encodes CDR1 MNHEY and CDR2 SVGAGI. CDR3 coding DNA: TGTGCCAGCAGTTACACCCCGCGAGGGCTTGGGTCACCCCTCCACTTT. Its translation: CASSYTPRGLGSPLHF.

The chain uses TRBV19 and TRBJ1-5, with TRBD1 matching 8 bases. CDR3 length equals 14 residues. Germline V gene lookup returns CDR1 LNHDA and CDR2 SQIVND (reference sequence). V lost 5 bases and J lost 6; bases outside the gene matches: 6. The DNA for the CDR3 is TGTGCCAGTAGTGAATCTACAGGGGGTCAGCCCCAGCATTTT. Its protein product is CASSESTGGQPQHF.

V is TRBV6-4 and J is TRBJ2-2; D is perhaps TRBD1 (5 bases). The CDR3 totals 14 residues. CDR1 and CDR2 from the germline V gene are MRHNA and SNTAGT. Trimming shortened V by 5 bases and J by 6 bases, and 13 bases separated the two germline ends. CDR3 DNA sequence: TGTGCCAGCAGTCCCCAGGGTGGTGCCGGGGAGCTGTTTTTT. Encoded protein: CASSPQGGAGELFF.